This T cell receptor beta chain was retrieved from a study of T cells in Graves' hyperthyroidism and ophthalmopathy. Active moderate-to-severe ophthalmopathy, Clinical Activity Score at least 3, NOSPECS at least 4, under 3 months' duration. Diagnostic assessment was based on clinical symptoms, serum thyroxine and TRAb, thyroid ultrasound and orbital computed tomography. Amplification of TCR beta CDR3 regions was performed using RNA transcripts as template. The primer set for the first-round RT-PCR of the TCR CDR3 was HTBI. Via MiXCR, TCRdb re-called the multiplex PCR reads, giving one row per CDR3 protein. The sample lists over 450,000 distinct CDR3 sequences; roughly 17% were seen once. The CDR3 loop spans 15 amino acids. Per germline, CDR1 MNHEY and CDR2 SVGEGT. Trimming cost V 7 bases and J 1 base, with 11 bases left between them. Notes on the study in general: From stable hyperthyroidism, ophthalmopathy was separated by a 13 V-J model. Most thyroid-expanded clonotypes above 0.001 were also found in blood.

This clonotype was seen a few times. Its specificity is unknown. The chain is built from TRBV6-2 or TRBV6-3 and TRBJ2-6, with a weak D call TRBD2 (6 bases). The receptor was derived from a woman in her late teens or twenties with Graves' ophthalmopathy. Specimen: blood. CDR3 region: CASTNGGSGANVLTF. CDR3 nucleotide sequence: TGTGCCAGCACAAACGGGGGTTCTGGGGCCAACGTCCTGACTTTC.